This T cell receptor beta chain was identified in a study of OX40 agonist ivuxolimab in advanced cancers. Study details: It was ivuxolimab, an agonistic anti-OX40 (CD134) antibody, that patients were treated with. Ivuxolimab, which patients received intravenously every 2 weeks, was dosed at 0.01 to 10 mg/kg.

Remarks on this clone: Its antigen is still unknown.

Produced via immunoSEQ multiplex PCR; TCRdb's table is partial and in-frame only. The sample records roughly 57,000 clones, 60% to 80% being singletons. Notes on the study in general: What antigens the expanded peripheral T cells recognized was never established.

Sequencing was performed on CD4+ or CD8+ T cells sorted from blood, taken in a trial of the OX40 agonist ivuxolimab. This clonotype was sampled from an adult with an advanced solid tumor such as melanoma, head and neck, liver or kidney cancer.

The CDR3 region has the DNA TGCGCCAGCAGTCAAGCGGGGGGTAGCAATCAGCCCCAGCATTTT. Protein product: CASSQAGGSNQPQHF. The chain has TRBV23-1 and TRBJ1-5; maybe TRBD1 (5 bases). TRBV23-1 belongs to the ORF category, with a function that is uncertain. V was cut by 2 bases and J by 0 bases, with 8 bases left in between. The CDR3 extends over 15 amino acids.